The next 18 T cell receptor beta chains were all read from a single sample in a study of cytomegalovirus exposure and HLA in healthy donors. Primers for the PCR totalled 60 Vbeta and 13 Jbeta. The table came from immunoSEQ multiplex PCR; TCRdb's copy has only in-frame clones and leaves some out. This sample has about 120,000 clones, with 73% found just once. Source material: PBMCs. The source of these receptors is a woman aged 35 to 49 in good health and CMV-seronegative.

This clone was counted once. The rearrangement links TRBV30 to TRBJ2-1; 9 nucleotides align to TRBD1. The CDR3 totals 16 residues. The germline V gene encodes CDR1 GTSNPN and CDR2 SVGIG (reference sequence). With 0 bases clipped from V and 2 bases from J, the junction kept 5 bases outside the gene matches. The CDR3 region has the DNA TGTGCCTGGAGTGTACTTGGGGACAGGGCCTACAATGAGCAGTTCTTC. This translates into CAWSVLGDRAYNEQFF. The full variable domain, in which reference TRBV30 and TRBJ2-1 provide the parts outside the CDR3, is SQTIHQWPATLVQPVGSPLSLECTVEGTSNPNLYWYRQAAGRGLQLLFYSVGIGQISSEVPQNLSASRPQDRQFILSSKKLLLSDSGFYLCAWSVLGDRAYNEQFFGPGTRLTVL.

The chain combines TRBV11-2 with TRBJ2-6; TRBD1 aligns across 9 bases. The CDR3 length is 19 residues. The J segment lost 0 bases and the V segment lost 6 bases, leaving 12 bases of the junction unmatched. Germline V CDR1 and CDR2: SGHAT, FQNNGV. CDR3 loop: CASRSWKGQGVSGANVLTF. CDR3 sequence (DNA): TGTGCCAGCAGATCCTGGAAGGGACAGGGAGTCTCTGGGGCCAACGTCCTGACTTTC.

CDR3 amino acids: CASRKDTGRGEAFF. Written as DNA, the CDR3 is TGTGCCAGCAGGAAAGATACAGGCCGGGGGGAAGCTTTCTTT. The genes are TRBV6-1 and TRBJ1-1, with D possibly TRBD1 on 5 matching bases. The germline V gene has CDR1 MNHNS and CDR2 SASEGT. The CDR3 is 14 residues long. V was clipped by 6 bases and J by 8 bases, with 19 bases between them.

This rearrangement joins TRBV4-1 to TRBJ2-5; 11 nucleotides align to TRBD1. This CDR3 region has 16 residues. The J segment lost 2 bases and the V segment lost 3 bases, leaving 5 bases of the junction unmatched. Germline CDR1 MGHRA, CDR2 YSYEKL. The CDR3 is CASSHPGTGGQETQYF. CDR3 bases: TGCGCCAGCAGCCACCCAGGGACAGGGGGACAAGAGACCCAGTACTTC.

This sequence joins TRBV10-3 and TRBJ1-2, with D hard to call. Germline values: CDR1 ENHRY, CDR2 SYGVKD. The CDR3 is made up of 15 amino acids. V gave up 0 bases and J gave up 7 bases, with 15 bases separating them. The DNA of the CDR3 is TGTGCCATCAGTGAGTCCTACGGTCGGTCTGGTGGCTACACCTTC. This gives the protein CAISESYGRSGGYTF.

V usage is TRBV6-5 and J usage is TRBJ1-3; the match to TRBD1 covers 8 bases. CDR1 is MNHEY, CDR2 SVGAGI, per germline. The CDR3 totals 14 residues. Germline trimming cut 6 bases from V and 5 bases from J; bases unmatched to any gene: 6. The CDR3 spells CASRQGVGRNTIYF. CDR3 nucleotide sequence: TGTGCCAGCAGACAGGGGGTAGGGCGAAACACCATATATTTT.

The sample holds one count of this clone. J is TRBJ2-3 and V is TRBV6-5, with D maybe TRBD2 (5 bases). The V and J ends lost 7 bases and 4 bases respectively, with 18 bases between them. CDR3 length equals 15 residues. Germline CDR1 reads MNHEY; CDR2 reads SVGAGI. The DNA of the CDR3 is TGTGCCAGCACCATTAGGGCTAGCTCCGCAGATACGCAGTATTTT. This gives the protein CASTIRASSADTQYF.

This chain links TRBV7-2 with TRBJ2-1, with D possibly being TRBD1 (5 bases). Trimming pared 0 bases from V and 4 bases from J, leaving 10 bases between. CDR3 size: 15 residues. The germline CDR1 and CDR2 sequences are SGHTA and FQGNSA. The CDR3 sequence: CASSLARGIYNEQFF. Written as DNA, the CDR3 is TGTGCCAGCAGCTTAGCTAGGGGAATTTACAATGAGCAGTTCTTC.

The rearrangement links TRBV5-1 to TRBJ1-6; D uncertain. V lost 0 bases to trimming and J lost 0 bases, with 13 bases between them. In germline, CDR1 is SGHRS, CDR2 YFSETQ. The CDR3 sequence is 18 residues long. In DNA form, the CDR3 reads TGCGCCAGCAGCTTGGTCGTCATGGGGAGCTCCTATAATTCACCCCTCCACTTT. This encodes CASSLVVMGSSYNSPLHF.

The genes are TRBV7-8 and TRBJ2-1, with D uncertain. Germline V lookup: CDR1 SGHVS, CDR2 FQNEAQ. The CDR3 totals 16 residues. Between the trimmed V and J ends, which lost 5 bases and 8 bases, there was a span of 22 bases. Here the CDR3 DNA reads TGTGCCAGCAGCCCCCCTGTCGGTCTCAAGTCCCATGAGCAGTTCTTC. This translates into CASSPPVGLKSHEQFF.

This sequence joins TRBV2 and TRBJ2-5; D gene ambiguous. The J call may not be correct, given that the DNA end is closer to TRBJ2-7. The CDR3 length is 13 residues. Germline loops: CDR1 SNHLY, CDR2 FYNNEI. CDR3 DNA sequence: TGTGCCAGCAATCGACAATACTCCTACGAGCAGTACTTC. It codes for CASNRQYSYEQYF.

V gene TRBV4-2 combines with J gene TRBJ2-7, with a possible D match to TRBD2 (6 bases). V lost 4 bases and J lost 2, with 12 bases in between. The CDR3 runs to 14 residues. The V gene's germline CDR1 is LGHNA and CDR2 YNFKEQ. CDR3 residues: CASSPDWGAYEQYF. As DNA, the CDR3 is TGTGCCAGCAGCCCCGACTGGGGGGCCTACGAGCAGTACTTC.

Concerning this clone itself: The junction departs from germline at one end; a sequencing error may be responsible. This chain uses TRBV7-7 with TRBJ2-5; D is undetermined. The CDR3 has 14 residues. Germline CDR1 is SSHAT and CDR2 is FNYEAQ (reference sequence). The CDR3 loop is CASSLGNSQETQYF. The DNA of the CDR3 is TGTGCTAGCAGCTTAGGGAACAGCCAAGAGACCCAGTACTTC.

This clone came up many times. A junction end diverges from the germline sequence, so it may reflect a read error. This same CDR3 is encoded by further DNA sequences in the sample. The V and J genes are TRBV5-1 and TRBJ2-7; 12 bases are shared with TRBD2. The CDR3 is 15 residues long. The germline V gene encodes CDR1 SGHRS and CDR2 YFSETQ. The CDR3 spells CASSSLTSGRYEQYF. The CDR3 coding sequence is TGTGCCAGCAGCTCCCTGACTAGCGGGAGATACGAGCAGTACTTC.

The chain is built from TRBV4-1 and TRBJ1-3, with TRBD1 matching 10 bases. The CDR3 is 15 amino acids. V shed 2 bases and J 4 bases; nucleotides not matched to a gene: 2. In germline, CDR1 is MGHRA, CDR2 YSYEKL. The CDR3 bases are TGCGCCAGCAGCCAACAGACAGGGGGCGGAAACACCATATATTTT. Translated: CASSQQTGGGNTIYF.

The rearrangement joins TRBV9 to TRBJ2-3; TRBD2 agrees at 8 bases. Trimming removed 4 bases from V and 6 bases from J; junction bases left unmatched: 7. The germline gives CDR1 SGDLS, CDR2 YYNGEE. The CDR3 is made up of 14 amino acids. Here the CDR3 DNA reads TGTGCCAGCAGCCCCGAAAGACTAGCGGATACGCAGTATTTT. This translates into CASSPERLADTQYF.

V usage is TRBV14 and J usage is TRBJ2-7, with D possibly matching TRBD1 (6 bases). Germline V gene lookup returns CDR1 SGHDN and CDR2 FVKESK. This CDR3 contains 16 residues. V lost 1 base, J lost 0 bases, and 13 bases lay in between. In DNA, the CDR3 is TGTGCCAGCAGCCAAGTTACAGGGCTTCGCTCCTACGAGCAGTACTTC. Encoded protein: CASSQVTGLRSYEQYF.

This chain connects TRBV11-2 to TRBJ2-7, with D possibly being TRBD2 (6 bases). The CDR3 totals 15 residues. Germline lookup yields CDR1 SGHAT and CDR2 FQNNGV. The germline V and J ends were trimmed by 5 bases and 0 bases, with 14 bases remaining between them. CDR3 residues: CASSRGAGPSYEQYF. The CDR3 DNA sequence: TGTGCCAGCAGCCGCGGGGCGGGACCCTCCTACGAGCAGTACTTC.